The 21 T cell receptor beta chains reported below all come from one sample, sequenced in a study of T cell repertoires in cytomegalovirus infection. TCRdb processed the reads anew with MiXCR; each CDR3 protein has one entry. The sample includes 250,000 or so distinct CDR3 sequences, over 8% of them seen just once. The sequencing sample was made of PBMCs. The receptors stem from a human donor in good health (CMV status not recorded). Some clones in this sample may be carry-over from other donors' samples.

In this sample, this clonotype turned up many times. The chain carries TRBV11-2 and TRBJ2-2; 12 positions agree with TRBD2. CDR3 length: 17 residues. V was clipped by 5 bases and J by 5 bases; unmatched bases: 9. Germline values: CDR1 SGHAT, CDR2 FQNNGV. The CDR3 loop is CASSPVASGRGTGELFF. In DNA form, the CDR3 reads TGTGCCAGCAGCCCCGTGGCTAGCGGGAGGGGTACCGGGGAGCTGTTTTTT. Full variable domain (outside the CDR3, taken from reference TRBV11-2 and TRBJ2-2): EAGVAQSPRYKIIEKRQSVAFWCNPISGHATLYWYQQILGQGPKLLIQFQNNGVVDDSQLPKDRFSAERLKGVDSTLKIQPAKLEDSAVYLCASSPVASGRGTGELFFGEGSRLTVL.

This clonotype was found many times. The rearrangement joins TRBV7-2 to TRBJ1-2; D might be TRBD1 (5 bases). Trimming removed 5 bases from V and 0 bases from J, with 13 bases in between. CDR3 size: 15 residues. Germline V gene data show CDR1 as SGHTA and CDR2 as FQGNSA. The CDR3 spells CASSNFWGSNYGYTF. The CDR3, as DNA: TGTGCCAGCAGCAACTTTTGGGGGTCTAACTATGGCTACACCTTC.

This clonotype was detected many times. V usage is TRBV11-2 and J usage is TRBJ1-2; a possible D gene is TRBD1 (5 bases). Per germline, CDR1 SGHAT and CDR2 FQNNGV. This CDR3 comprises 16 residues. V gave up 4 bases and J gave up 3 bases, with 18 bases separating them. Here the CDR3 reads CASSSPGGRAYYGYTF. CDR3 nucleotides: TGTGCCAGCAGCTCCCCCGGGGGGAGGGCCTACTATGGCTACACCTTC. The full variable domain, completed using reference TRBV11-2 and TRBJ1-2, is EAGVAQSPRYKIIEKRQSVAFWCNPISGHATLYWYQQILGQGPKLLIQFQNNGVVDDSQLPKDRFSAERLKGVDSTLKIQPAKLEDSAVYLCASSSPGGRAYYGYTFGSGTRLTVV.

This clonotype showed up just a few times. The chain uses TRBV7-2 and TRBJ1-1, with no clear D. Trimming took 2 bases from V and 0 from J, leaving 7 bases between them. In germline, CDR1 is SGHTA, CDR2 FQGNSA. The CDR3 covers 14 residues. The CDR3 here is CASSLLKVNTEAFF. The CDR3 DNA reads as TGTGCCAGCAGCTTATTAAAGGTGAACACTGAAGCTTTCTTT.

This clonotype was counted at least ten times. The V and J genes are TRBV7-2 and TRBJ2-5; D may be TRBD2 (5 bases). Trimming took 5 bases from V and 2 from J, leaving 15 bases between them. CDR1 and CDR2 (germline): SGHTA, FQGNSA. The CDR3 consists of 15 residues. For the CDR3, the DNA is TGTGCCAGCAGCCAACCCCGGGGAATTCAAGAGACCCAGTACTTC. This translates into CASSQPRGIQETQYF.

This clonotype was detected only a few times. The genes are TRBV20-1 and TRBJ2-3, with D maybe TRBD2 (6 bases). Germline V lookup: CDR1 DFQATT, CDR2 SNEGSKA (reference sequence). Trimming took off 4 bases at V and 3 bases at J, with 17 bases between the two ends. The CDR3 covers 15 residues. CDR3 coding DNA: TGCAGTGCTATAGAACCGGGACTGGGAACAGATACGCAGTATTTT. Protein sequence: CSAIEPGLGTDTQYF.

In its sample, this clonotype was seen many times. The V and J genes are TRBV7-2 and TRBJ2-5; 13 bases are a match to TRBD2. The germline V gene encodes CDR1 SGHTA and CDR2 FQGNSA. The trim removed 0 bases at V and 4 bases at J, leaving 5 bases unmatched. This CDR3 contains 17 residues. The CDR3 DNA reads TGTGCCAGCAGCTTAGCGAGGACTAGCGGGAGTTCAGAGACCCAGTACTTC. This gives the protein CASSLARTSGSSETQYF.

CDR3 sequence reads: CASRETGNYGYTF. The CDR3 DNA sequence: TGTGCCAGCAGGGAGACGGGGAACTATGGCTACACCTTC. The V and J genes are TRBV6-2 or TRBV6-3 and TRBJ1-2; D remains ambiguous. Germline CDR1 and CDR2: MNHEY and SVGEGT. The CDR3 has 13 amino acids. Trimming took off 6 bases at V and 2 bases at J, with 10 bases between the two ends.

This clonotype has ten or more counts. The chain recombines TRBV30 with TRBJ1-6; no definite D call. There are 16 residues in the CDR3. V lost 0 bases and J 7 bases, leaving 16 bases between the germline ends. Per the germline V gene, CDR1 is GTSNPN and CDR2 is SVGIG (reference sequence). The CDR3 loop is CAWSVSQFSGNSPLHF. CDR3 DNA sequence: TGTGCCTGGAGTGTATCTCAATTTAGCGGAAATTCACCCCTCCACTTT.

The chain carries TRBV6-2 or TRBV6-3 and TRBJ2-7; 8 bases match TRBD1. V lost 9 bases and J lost 6; bases outside the gene matches: 10. The CDR3 length is 13 residues. Germline assignment: CDR1 MNHEY and CDR2 SVGEGT. DNA of the CDR3: TGTGCCAGTTCGCAGGGGGCTTCCCTCGAGCAGTACTTC. Its translation: CASSQGASLEQYF.

This clonotype was seen ten or more times. The chain has TRBV6-1 and TRBJ1-1, with a weak D call TRBD1 (5 bases). Trimming removed 6 bases at V and 4 bases at J, with 15 bases between. Germline V lookup: CDR1 MNHNS, CDR2 SASEGT. The CDR3 is 14 amino acids. The CDR3 sequence: CASSGTGGSTEAFF. The CDR3 bases are TGTGCCAGCAGCGGGACTGGAGGGAGCACTGAAGCTTTCTTT.

This clonotype was counted between two and nine times. The chain recombines TRBV11-2 with TRBJ1-1; D uncertain. The germline V and J ends were trimmed by 2 bases and 5 bases, with 6 bases remaining between them. The CDR3 spans 12 residues. The germline V gene has CDR1 SGHAT and CDR2 FQNNGV. The CDR3 spells CASSLQRTEAFF. CDR3 DNA: TGTGCCAGCAGCTTACAAAGGACTGAAGCTTTCTTT.

In this sample, this clonotype turned up many times. The chain combines TRBV19 with TRBJ2-5; D may match TRBD1 or TRBD2 (5 bases each). This CDR3 is built from 15 residues. V shed 3 bases and J shed 2 bases, with 13 bases lying between them. The germline CDR1 and CDR2 sequences are LNHDA and SQIVND (reference sequence). This chain's CDR3 is CASSISPGRQETQYF. The DNA of the CDR3 is TGTGCCAGTAGTATTTCCCCGGGACGGCAAGAGACCCAGTACTTC.

This clonotype was detected many times. V gene TRBV27 combines with J gene TRBJ2-5; TRBD2 matches 10 bases. CDR1 and CDR2 (germline): MNHEY, SMNVEV (reference sequence). Trimming removed 8 bases from V and 5 bases from J; junction bases left unmatched: 11. The CDR3 spans 15 residues. CDR3 DNA sequence: TGTGCCAGCGGTCTAGCGGGGGCCATGCGGGAGACCCAGTACTTC. Protein: CASGLAGAMRETQYF.

This clonotype came up many times. The junction departs from the called germline gene at one end, perhaps through a read error. The chain combines TRBV7-2 with TRBJ1-5, with 8 bases matching TRBD1. CDR1 is SGHTA, CDR2 FQGNSA, per germline. This CDR3 is built from 16 residues. The CDR3 reads CASSLVGTGGNQPQHF. As DNA, the CDR3 is TGTGCCAGCAGTTTAGTGGGGACAGGCGGCAATCAGCCCCAGCATTTT.

This clonotype was detected ten times or more. This chain links TRBV7-2 with TRBJ2-1, with D perhaps given as TRBD1 or TRBD2 (6 bases each). The germline gives CDR1 SGHTA, CDR2 FQGNSA. Trimming pared 5 bases from V and 6 bases from J, leaving 20 bases between. The length of the CDR3 is 16 residues. The CDR3 loop is CASSRRTGGPSNEQFF. In nucleotides, the CDR3 is TGTGCCAGCAGCCGCCGTACCGGGGGCCCCTCCAATGAGCAGTTCTTC.

This clonotype was counted ten times or more. This rearrangement joins TRBV7-3 to TRBJ2-1, with D possibly matching TRBD2 (5 bases). The CDR3 extends over 15 amino acids. V was shortened by 3 bases and J by 7 bases, with 16 bases between the two germline ends. CDR1 SGHTA and CDR2 FQGTGA come from the germline V gene. CDR3 amino acids: CASSFLASPENEQFF. For the CDR3, the DNA is TGTGCCAGCAGCTTCCTAGCTTCGCCCGAAAATGAGCAGTTCTTC. The complete variable domain, with remaining parts taken from reference TRBV7-3 and TRBJ2-1, reads GAGVSQTPSNKVTEKGKYVELRCDPISGHTALYWYRQSLGQGPEFLIYFQGTGAADDSGLPNDRFFAVRPEGSVSTLKIQRTERGDSAVYLCASSFLASPENEQFFGPGTRLTVL.

There are a few counts of this clonotype. The J gene is TRBJ2-7, the V gene TRBV18; 7 bases are a match to TRBD2. CDR1 KGHSH and CDR2 LQKENI come from the germline V gene. The V gene end was trimmed by 3 bases and the J gene end by 2 bases; junction bases not matched to a gene: 4. The CDR3 spans 14 residues. The CDR3 DNA reads as TGTGCCAGCTCACCTGTGGGGGGGGCCTACGAGCAGTACTTC. Amino acids: CASSPVGGAYEQYF.

The V call is TRBV7-2, the J call TRBJ2-5; D call uncertain. Between the trimmed V and J ends, which lost 5 bases and 5 bases, there was a span of 15 bases. Germline V gene lookup returns CDR1 SGHTA and CDR2 FQGNSA. CDR3 length equals 14 residues. The CDR3 DNA reads as TGTGCCAGCAGCCTCGGGCCGTTGGGGGAGACCCAGTACTTC. This sequence encodes CASSLGPLGETQYF.

This clonotype has a count of ten or more. The chain uses TRBV6-2 or TRBV6-3 and TRBJ1-6; D not resolved. This CDR3 is 15 amino acids long. Deletions cut 3 bases from V and 10 bases from J, with 16 bases between. CDR1 MNHEY and CDR2 SVGEGT come from the germline V gene. For the CDR3, the DNA is TGTGCCAGCAGTTATTCTCAGGAAATCCGCTCACCCCTCCACTTT. It encodes CASSYSQEIRSPLHF.

This clonotype was picked up many times. The chain joins TRBV7-8 to TRBJ1-5; no clear D gene. In germline, CDR1 is SGHVS, CDR2 FQNEAQ. Trimming removed 3 bases from V and 3 bases from J, with 6 bases in between. The CDR3 covers 13 residues. This CDR3 is CASSLGDNQPQHF. The DNA for the CDR3 is TGTGCCAGCAGCTTGGGCGACAATCAGCCCCAGCATTTT.